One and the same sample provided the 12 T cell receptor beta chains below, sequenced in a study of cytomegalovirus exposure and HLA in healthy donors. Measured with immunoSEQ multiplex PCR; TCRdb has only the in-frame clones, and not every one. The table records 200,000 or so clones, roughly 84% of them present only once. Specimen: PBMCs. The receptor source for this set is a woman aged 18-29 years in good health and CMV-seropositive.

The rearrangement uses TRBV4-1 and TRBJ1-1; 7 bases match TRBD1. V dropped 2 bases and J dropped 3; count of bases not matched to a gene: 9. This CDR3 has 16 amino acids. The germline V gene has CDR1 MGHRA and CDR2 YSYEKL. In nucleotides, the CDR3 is TGCGCCAGCAGCCAAACCGGACAGGTTGAGTACACTGAAGCTTTCTTT. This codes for CASSQTGQVEYTEAFF.

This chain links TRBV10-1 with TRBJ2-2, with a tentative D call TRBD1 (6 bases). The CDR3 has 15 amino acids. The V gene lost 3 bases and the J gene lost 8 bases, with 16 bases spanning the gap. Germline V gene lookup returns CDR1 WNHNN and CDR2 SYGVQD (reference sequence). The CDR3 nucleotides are TGCGCCAGCAGTGATCAAGGGGGAGTTGAAGGGGAGCTGTTTTTT. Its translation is CASSDQGGVEGELFF.

The CDR3 spells CASSLQVSGQGTEAFF. The CDR3 DNA reads as TGCGCCAGCAGCTTGCAAGTTTCAGGGCAAGGCACTGAAGCTTTCTTT. V is TRBV5-1 and J is TRBJ1-1; D perhaps matches TRBD1 (5 bases). The CDR3 has 16 amino acids. Germline-derived CDR1 and CDR2 are SGHRS and YFSETQ. The V end was cut by 1 base, the J end by 4 bases, with 17 bases between.

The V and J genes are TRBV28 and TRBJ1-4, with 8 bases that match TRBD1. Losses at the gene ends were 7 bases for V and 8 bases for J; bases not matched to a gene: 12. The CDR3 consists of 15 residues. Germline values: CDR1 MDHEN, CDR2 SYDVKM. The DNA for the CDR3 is TGTGCCAGCACCCATGGGGGGACAGGCGAGGAAAAACTGTTTTTT. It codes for CASTHGGTGEEKLFF.

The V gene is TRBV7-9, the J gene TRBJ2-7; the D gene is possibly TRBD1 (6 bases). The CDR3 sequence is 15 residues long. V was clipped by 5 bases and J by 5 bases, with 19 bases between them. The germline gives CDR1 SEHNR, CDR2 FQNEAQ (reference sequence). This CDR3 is CASSNRDTAPHEQYF. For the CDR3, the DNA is TGTGCCAGCAGCAACCGGGACACCGCACCCCACGAGCAGTACTTC.

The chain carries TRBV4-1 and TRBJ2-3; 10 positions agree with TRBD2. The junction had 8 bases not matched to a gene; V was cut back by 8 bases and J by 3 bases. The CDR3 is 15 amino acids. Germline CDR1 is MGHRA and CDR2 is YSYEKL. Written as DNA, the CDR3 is TGCGCCAGCCGCTTTAGCGGGAGGCGGACAGATACGCAGTATTTT. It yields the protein CASRFSGRRTDTQYF.

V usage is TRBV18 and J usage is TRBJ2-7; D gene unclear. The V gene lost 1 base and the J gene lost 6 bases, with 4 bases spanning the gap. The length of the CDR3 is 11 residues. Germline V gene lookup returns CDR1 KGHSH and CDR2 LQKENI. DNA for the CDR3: TGTGCCAGCTCACCACAGCTCGAGCAGTACTTC. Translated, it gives CASSPQLEQYF.

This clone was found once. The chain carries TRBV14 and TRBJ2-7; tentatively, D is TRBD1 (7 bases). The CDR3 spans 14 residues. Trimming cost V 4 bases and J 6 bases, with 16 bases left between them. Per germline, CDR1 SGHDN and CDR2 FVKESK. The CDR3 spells CASSRQGEAGEQYF. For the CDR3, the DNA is TGTGCCAGCAGCCGGCAGGGGGAGGCGGGCGAGCAGTACTTC.

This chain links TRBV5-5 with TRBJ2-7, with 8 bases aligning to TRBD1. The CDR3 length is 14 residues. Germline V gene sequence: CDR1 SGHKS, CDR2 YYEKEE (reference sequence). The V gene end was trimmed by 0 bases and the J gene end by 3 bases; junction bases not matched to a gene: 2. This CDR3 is CASSLGTGFYEQYF. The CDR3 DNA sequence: TGTGCCAGCAGCTTGGGGACAGGGTTCTACGAGCAGTACTTC.

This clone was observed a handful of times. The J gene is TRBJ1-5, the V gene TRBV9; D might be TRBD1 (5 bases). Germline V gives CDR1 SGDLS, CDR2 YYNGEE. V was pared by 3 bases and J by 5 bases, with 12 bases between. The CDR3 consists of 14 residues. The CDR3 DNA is TGTGCCAGCAGCGGCAGGGCGACCCATCAGCCCCAGCATTTT. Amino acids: CASSGRATHQPQHF.

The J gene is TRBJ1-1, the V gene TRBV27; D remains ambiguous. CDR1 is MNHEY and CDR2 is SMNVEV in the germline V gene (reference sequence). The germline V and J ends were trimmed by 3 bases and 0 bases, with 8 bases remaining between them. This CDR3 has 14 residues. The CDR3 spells CASSLSQMNTEAFF. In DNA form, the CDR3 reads TGTGCCAGCAGTTTGTCGCAGATGAACACTGAAGCTTTCTTT.

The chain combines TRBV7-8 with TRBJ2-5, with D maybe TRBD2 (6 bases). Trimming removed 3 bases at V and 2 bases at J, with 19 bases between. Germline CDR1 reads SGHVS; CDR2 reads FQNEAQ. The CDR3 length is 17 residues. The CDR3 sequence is CASSLSFAGILQETQYF. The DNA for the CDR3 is TGTGCCAGCAGCTTGTCCTTCGCGGGAATATTACAAGAGACCCAGTACTTC.